The 22 T cell receptor beta chains given below trace back to one sample, sequenced in a study of blood T cells in healthy people across ages. Combining a sample-barcoded 5' primer with a J-beta primer mix, a second PCR ran for roughly 6 to 11 cycles. TCRdb independently ran MiXCR on the 5' RACE reads; one entry per CDR3 protein. The sample has hundreds of thousands of distinct CDR3 sequences, 20% to 25% seen once. These same data were also listed under a study on T cells of mothers and their children.

Sequencing was done on a sample of blood. The receptors were gathered from a boy aged 10-17 years in good health.

V is TRBV28 and J is TRBJ1-2; TRBD1 agrees at 9 bases. Germline V lookup: CDR1 MDHEN, CDR2 SYDVKM. This CDR3 contains 13 residues. J gave up 5 bases and V 11 bases, and 9 bases lay outside the gene matches. The CDR3 reads CAAHRGQGYGYTF. The CDR3, as DNA: TGTGCCGCCCACCGGGGACAGGGATATGGCTACACCTTC.

The chain links TRBV7-6 to TRBJ2-3; 15 bases line up with TRBD2. Germline-derived CDR1 and CDR2 are SGHVS and FNYEAQ. Trimming cost V 3 bases and J 4 bases; bases outside gene matches: 2. This CDR3 is built from 16 residues. CDR3 residues: CASSLGLAGGPDTQYF. In nucleotides, the CDR3 is TGTGCCAGCAGCTTGGGACTAGCGGGAGGCCCAGATACGCAGTATTTT.

This clonotype was observed a few times. The chain has TRBV3-1 and TRBJ2-3; D is unclear. Trimming removed 8 bases from V and 2 bases from J, with 14 bases in between. CDR3 size: 14 residues. Germline V CDR1 and CDR2: LGHDT, YNNKEL (reference sequence). CDR3: CASGSVGNTDTQYF. DNA of the CDR3: TGTGCCAGCGGGTCTGTTGGCAACACAGATACGCAGTATTTT.

V usage is TRBV20-1 and J usage is TRBJ2-5; 7 bases fit TRBD1. This CDR3 is 13 amino acids long. Germline CDR1 reads DFQATT; CDR2 reads SNEGSKA (reference sequence). The trim removed 6 bases at V and 1 base at J, leaving 5 bases unmatched. The DNA of the CDR3 is TGCAGTGCGCGACAGGGTTTCCAAGAGACCCAGTACTTC. Protein sequence: CSARQGFQETQYF.

The chain links TRBV5-8 to TRBJ1-4; unclear D gene. Germline V CDR1 and CDR2: SGHTS, YDEGEE. The V end was cut by 0 bases, the J end by 5 bases, with 5 bases between. This CDR3 is 13 amino acids long. The CDR3 region is CASSLALNEKLFF. The CDR3 nucleotides read TGTGCCAGCAGCTTGGCCCTAAATGAAAAACTGTTTTTT.

The chain uses TRBV18 and TRBJ2-7, with a possible D match to TRBD1 (5 bases). The CDR3 is made up of 14 amino acids. V lost 0 bases and J lost 0, with 6 bases in between. The germline gives CDR1 KGHSH, CDR2 LQKENI. CDR3 sequence (DNA): TGTGCCAGCTCACCACCCGACAGCTCCTACGAGCAGTACTTC. Translation: CASSPPDSSYEQYF. Drawing the rest from reference TRBV18 and TRBJ2-7, the complete variable domain is NAGVMQNPRHLVRRRGQEARLRCSPMKGHSHVYWYRQLPEEGLKFMVYLQKENIIDESGMPKERFSAEFPKEGPSILRIQQVVRGDSAAYFCASSPPDSSYEQYFGPGTRLTVT.

The gene calls are TRBV5-1 and TRBJ2-7; the D gene is possibly TRBD2 (6 bases). The germline gives CDR1 SGHRS, CDR2 YFSETQ. With 4 bases removed from V and 0 bases from J, the gap between germline ends came to 11 bases. The CDR3 runs 14 residues. The CDR3 reads CASSMDGGSYEQYF. The CDR3 bases are TGCGCCAGCAGCATGGACGGGGGCTCCTACGAGCAGTACTTC.

The J gene is TRBJ2-1, the V gene TRBV4-3, with D perhaps TRBD2 (7 bases). This CDR3 is built from 16 residues. The V end was cut by 0 bases, the J end by 2 bases, with 11 bases between. CDR1 is LGHNA and CDR2 is YSLEER in the germline V gene. As DNA, the CDR3 is TGCGCCAGCAGCCAAGATGGCGGGGGCCCCTACAATGAGCAGTTCTTC. Translated, it gives CASSQDGGGPYNEQFF.

The chain recombines TRBV6-1 with TRBJ1-1; TRBD1 matches at 7 bases. The V and J ends lost 5 bases and 6 bases, in that order; junction bases with no gene match: 12. Germline V lookup: CDR1 MNHNS, CDR2 SASEGT. The CDR3 covers 15 residues. CDR3 loop: CASSTPRTGWAEAFF. The DNA of the CDR3 is TGTGCCAGCAGTACCCCCAGGACAGGTTGGGCTGAAGCTTTCTTT.

This clonotype was recorded a few times. The chain carries TRBV29-1 and TRBJ1-1; D is unclear. Between the trimmed V and J ends, which lost 4 bases and 3 bases, there was a span of 15 bases. The V gene's germline CDR1 is SQVTM and CDR2 ANQGSEA. The CDR3 covers 14 residues. CDR3 loop: CSVATLRADTEAFF. CDR3 bases: TGCAGCGTTGCTACCCTGAGAGCGGACACTGAAGCTTTCTTT.

In its sample, this clonotype was seen a few times. The chain joins TRBV20-1 to TRBJ1-2; a possible D gene is TRBD1 (6 bases). The germline CDR1 and CDR2 sequences are DFQATT and SNEGSKA (reference sequence). V was cut by 6 bases and J by 3 bases, with 14 bases left in between. This CDR3 is 13 amino acids long. The CDR3 DNA sequence: TGCAGTGCCAAGACAGGCGACTACTATGGCTACACCTTC. This encodes CSAKTGDYYGYTF.

The chain combines TRBV7-2 with TRBJ2-3; 11 positions agree with TRBD2. Germline CDR1 is SGHTA and CDR2 is FQGNSA. The trim removed 5 bases at V and 5 bases at J, leaving 6 bases unmatched. The CDR3 runs 15 residues. The CDR3 region is CASSQLAGAVDTQYF. The CDR3 bases are TGTGCCAGCAGCCAACTAGCGGGAGCGGTAGATACGCAGTATTTT.

Turning to this clonotype: A much bigger clone sits one base away, suggesting this may be a read error. The chain recombines TRBV6-5 with TRBJ2-1, with 12 positions matching TRBD2. V shed 6 bases, J shed 5 bases, and the junction held 5 bases outside the gene matches. CDR3 size: 15 residues. Germline CDR1 is MNHEY and CDR2 is SVGAGI. This chain's CDR3 is CASSSGTSGHNEQFF. The CDR3 DNA sequence: TGTGCCAGCAGCTCCGGGACTAGCGGGCACAATGAGCAGTTCTTC.

The V call is TRBV6-2 or TRBV6-3, the J call TRBJ1-3; D not resolved. This CDR3 comprises 13 residues. Trimming left V 4 bases short and J 0 bases short, with 4 bases between. Germline loops: CDR1 MNHEY, CDR2 SVGEGT. The CDR3 coding sequence is TGTGCCAGCAGTTCGTTCTCTGGAAACACCATATATTTT. Its translation is CASSSFSGNTIYF.

With respect to this clonotype: One end of the junction fails to match germline, which may point to a read error. The chain is built from TRBV14 and TRBJ2-7; 7 bases agree with TRBD1. The germline gives CDR1 SGHDN, CDR2 FVKESK. The length of the CDR3 is 15 residues. CDR3 residues: CASSQDLDRRYEQCF. CDR3 in DNA: TGTGCCAGCAGCCAAGATTTGGACAGGCGGTACGAGCAGTGCTTC.

This clonotype was detected a few times. V and J are TRBV20-1 and TRBJ2-7, with a weak D call TRBD2 (6 bases). CDR1 and CDR2 (germline): DFQATT, SNEGSKA (reference sequence). V was pared by 5 bases and J by 5 bases, with 13 bases between. The CDR3 is 12 residues long. CDR3 nucleotides: TGCAGTGCTTACGGGGGTGCGGACGAGCAGTACTTC. This gives the protein CSAYGGADEQYF.

This clonotype was recorded a few times. V is TRBV7-8 and J is TRBJ2-4, with D possibly TRBD2 on 6 matching bases. V lost 4 bases and J lost 0, with 13 bases in between. CDR3 size: 16 residues. From germline, CDR1 is SGHVS and CDR2 FQNEAQ. CDR3 DNA sequence: TGTGCCAGCAGCTCCCCGGGGGACCTAGCCAAAAACATTCAGTACTTC. This codes for CASSSPGDLAKNIQYF.

Regarding this clonotype: The germline gene is not matched at one end of the junction; a read error may be the cause. The chain joins TRBV12-3 or TRBV12-4 to TRBJ2-7, with a tentative D call TRBD1 (5 bases). The CDR3 consists of 15 residues. CDR3 coding DNA: TGTGCCAGCAGTTTTGGCGGCAGGGTCTCCCACGAGCAGTACTTC. This codes for CASSFGGRVSHEQYF.

In regard to this clonotype: Relative to the germline gene, one junction end is altered; a read error may explain this. The chain couples TRBV7-6 to TRBJ2-7; the D is unclear. The CDR3 sequence is 14 residues long. CDR1 and CDR2 (germline): SGHVS, FNYEAQ. The CDR3 coding sequence is TGTGCCCGCAGCGAAAGATTAAGCTCCTACGAGCAGTACTTC. Translation gives CARSERLSSYEQYF.

The table lists this clonotype with a count of one. The chain recombines TRBV11-2 with TRBJ2-1, with TRBD2 matching 8 bases. V trimming: 4 bases; J trimming: 13 bases; junction bases outside the gene matches: 6. This CDR3 is 12 amino acids long. Germline V gene sequence: CDR1 SGHAT, CDR2 FQNNGV. In DNA form, the CDR3 reads TGTGCCAGCAGCTCCTTGAGCGGGAGCCAGTTCTTC. Amino acid sequence: CASSSLSGSQFF.

The V and J genes are TRBV7-9 and TRBJ1-1; TRBD1 matches at 7 bases. This CDR3 comprises 16 residues. Germline CDR1 is SEHNR and CDR2 is FQNEAQ (reference sequence). The V segment lost 4 bases and the J segment 0 bases; nucleotides outside the gene matches: 8. CDR3 bases: TGTGCCAGCAGCTACCCGGAGGGGGCTATGAACACTGAAGCTTTCTTT. Its translation: CASSYPEGAMNTEAFF.

This clonotype was found a few times. CDR3 residues: CASSYAGTRSFNEQFF. The CDR3 DNA follows: TGTGCCAGCAGTTACGCCGGGACTAGATCTTTCAATGAGCAGTTCTTC. The rearrangement links TRBV6-2 or TRBV6-3 to TRBJ2-1; 8 bases map to TRBD2. Germline CDR1 and CDR2: MNHEY and SVGEGT. J gave up 6 bases and V 2 bases, and 9 bases lay outside the gene matches. This CDR3 has 16 amino acids.